These 24 T cell receptor beta chains originate from one sample sequenced in a study of T cell responses to AZD1222 COVID-19 vaccine. Sequencing used immunoSEQ multiplex PCR; TCRdb keeps in-frame clones, though not all of them. Here the sample spans 85,000 to 100,000 clones, approximately 91% being singletons. The specimen was peripheral blood, collected on day 0 of AZD1222 vaccination. These receptors were taken from an adult in good health.

The chain joins TRBV28 to TRBJ2-2; D possibly corresponds to TRBD1 (6 bases). Between the trimmed V and J ends, which lost 3 bases and 7 bases, there was a span of 15 bases. The length of the CDR3 is 15 residues. Germline V lookup: CDR1 MDHEN, CDR2 SYDVKM. CDR3 in amino acids: CASSFLQGWGGELFF. CDR3 DNA: TGTGCCAGCAGTTTTTTGCAGGGGTGGGGCGGGGAGCTGTTTTTT. Drawing the rest from reference TRBV28 and TRBJ2-2, the complete variable domain is DVKVTQSSRYLVKRTGEKVFLECVQDMDHENMFWYRQDPGLGLRLIYFSYDVKMKEKGDIPEGYSVSREKKERFSLILESASTNQTSMYLCASSFLQGWGGELFFGEGSRLTVL.

This chain joins TRBV18 and TRBJ2-7; weak D call: TRBD2 (6 bases). Germline V CDR1 and CDR2: KGHSH, LQKENI. V was clipped by 3 bases and J by 0 bases, with 15 bases between them. This CDR3 comprises 16 residues. DNA for the CDR3: TGTGCCAGCTCACCGAAGTCACGGGGGTACTCCTACGAGCAGTACTTC. Amino acids: CASSPKSRGYSYEQYF.

The chain combines TRBV21-1 with TRBJ1-2. TRBV21-1 is designated a pseudogene. This CDR3 has 9 residues. CDR3 in amino acids: CAREGQDTF. CDR3 bases: TGTGCCAGGGAGGGGCAAGACACCTTC.

V gene TRBV6-2 or TRBV6-3 combines with J gene TRBJ1-5, with D tentatively TRBD1 (5 bases). Germline-derived CDR1 and CDR2 are MNHEY and SVGEGT. The CDR3 extends over 16 amino acids. V was clipped by 6 bases and J by 1 base, with 16 bases between them. This chain's CDR3 is CASSTAGVLSNQPQHF. CDR3 nucleotides: TGTGCCAGCAGCACCGCGGGGGTGTTGAGCAATCAGCCCCAGCATTTT.

The V call is TRBV10-3, the J call TRBJ1-2, with D unresolved. The CDR3 totals 18 residues. Germline-derived CDR1 and CDR2 are ENHRY and SYGVKD. Trimming pared 0 bases from V and 3 bases from J, leaving 20 bases between. The CDR3 here is CAISESLLGIGSDYGYTF. DNA for the CDR3: TGTGCCATCAGTGAGTCTTTACTGGGGATTGGGTCTGACTATGGCTACACCTTC.

CDR3 loop: CAISGGSGTENGNTIYF. The DNA for the CDR3 is TGTGCCATCAGTGGGGGGTCCGGGACGGAGAATGGAAACACCATATATTTT. This rearrangement joins TRBV10-3 to TRBJ1-3, with D possibly TRBD1 on 5 matching bases. Trimming removed 4 bases from V and 3 bases from J, with 19 bases in between. Germline loops: CDR1 ENHRY, CDR2 SYGVKD. This CDR3 is built from 17 residues.

The V call is TRBV6-6, the J call TRBJ1-2; D might be TRBD1 (5 bases). The CDR3 length is 16 residues. The V end was cut by 7 bases, the J end by 0 bases, with 18 bases between. In germline, CDR1 is MNHNY, CDR2 SVGAGI (reference sequence). The CDR3 reads CASKPQGGRTNYGYTF. The CDR3 DNA reads TGTGCCAGCAAGCCTCAGGGTGGGCGGACTAACTATGGCTACACCTTC.

The V call is TRBV9, the J call TRBJ1-4; D call uncertain. Trimming left V 3 bases short and J 8 bases short, with 11 bases between. There are 13 residues in the CDR3. The germline V gene encodes CDR1 SGDLS and CDR2 YYNGEE. Here the CDR3 reads CASSGLVGEKLFF. CDR3 DNA: TGTGCCAGCAGCGGCTTGGTCGGGGAAAAACTGTTTTTT.

The chain carries TRBV10-2 and TRBJ1-5; D remains unclear. This CDR3 region has 15 residues. Trimming removed 3 bases at V and 4 bases at J, with 13 bases between. In germline, CDR1 is WSHSY, CDR2 SAAADI. The CDR3, as DNA: TGCGCCAGCAGTGAAGATCTCAGGTTAAATCAGCCCCAGCATTTT. It yields the protein CASSEDLRLNQPQHF.

The V and J genes are TRBV10-1 and TRBJ2-7; no clear D. Deletions cut 3 bases from V and 4 bases from J, with 7 bases between. The CDR3 runs 12 residues. In germline, CDR1 is WNHNN, CDR2 SYGVQD (reference sequence). CDR3 residues: CASSDLEYEQYF. The CDR3 DNA follows: TGCGCCAGCAGTGATTTGGAATACGAGCAGTACTTC.

V is TRBV18 and J is TRBJ1-5; perhaps TRBD1 as D (5 bases). The CDR3 totals 18 residues. Germline values: CDR1 KGHSH, CDR2 LQKENI. V dropped 6 bases and J dropped 3 bases, with 24 bases sitting between them. In DNA, the CDR3 is TGTGCCAGCTCGAAGGGGCAGGGATTGCGTCCTGCCAATCAGCCCCAGCATTTT. It translates to CASSKGQGLRPANQPQHF.

This clone came up once. Within the sample, other DNA sequences also encode this same CDR3. The chain employs TRBV29-1 and TRBJ2-7; D might be TRBD1 or TRBD2, each matching 5 bases. The V end lost 5 bases, the J end lost 7 bases, and 24 bases lay between the germline ends. CDR3 size: 15 residues. CDR1 and CDR2 (germline): SQVTM, ANQGSEA. The DNA of the CDR3 is TGCAGCGTTACAATAGGGCCGGGACGGCCAATAGAGCAGTACTTC. Translating gives CSVTIGPGRPIEQYF.

This chain connects TRBV27 to TRBJ1-4; possible D gene TRBD1, 5 bases. CDR3 size: 14 residues. Germline CDR1 and CDR2: MNHEY and SMNVEV (reference sequence). Trimming left V 10 bases short and J 5 bases short, with 17 bases between. The CDR3 sequence: CATLPRVENEKLFF. CDR3 DNA sequence: TGTGCCACCCTCCCCAGGGTAGAGAATGAAAAACTGTTTTTT.

V gene TRBV6-5 combines with J gene TRBJ2-5, with D possibly TRBD2 on 6 matching bases. Germline-derived CDR1 and CDR2 are MNHEY and SVGAGI. Trimming took off 6 bases at V and 5 bases at J, with 13 bases between the two ends. The CDR3 sequence is 13 residues long. The CDR3 region is CASRRDWLETQYF. The DNA of the CDR3 is TGTGCCAGCAGGCGGGACTGGCTGGAGACCCAGTACTTC.

The chain combines TRBV19 with TRBJ1-2; the D is unclear. The CDR3 is 15 amino acids. The V end was cut by 2 bases, the J end by 5 bases, with 15 bases between. Germline CDR1 and CDR2: LNHDA and SQIVND (reference sequence). CDR3 bases: TGTGCCAGTAGTATATTTGGCCAGGCTTCATATGGCTACACCTTC. Encoded protein: CASSIFGQASYGYTF.

J is TRBJ1-2 and V is TRBV6-5; D is perhaps TRBD1 (5 bases). The germline CDR1 and CDR2 sequences are MNHEY and SVGAGI. V was pared by 6 bases and J by 4 bases, with 12 bases between. This CDR3 has 13 residues. The CDR3 DNA reads as TGTGCCAGCAGGCGTCCTGGGGGCTATGGCTACACCTTC. It translates to CASRRPGGYGYTF.

The chain carries TRBV4-3 and TRBJ2-5; 11 nucleotides agree with TRBD2. The CDR3 is 17 amino acids. Germline loops: CDR1 LGHNA, CDR2 YSLEER. V was clipped by 3 bases and J by 5 bases; unmatched bases: 11. DNA of the CDR3: TGCGCCAGCAGCCAGGACACTAGCGGGGGACTGGAGGAGACCCAGTACTTC. Its protein is CASSQDTSGGLEETQYF.

This rearrangement joins TRBV18 to TRBJ2-1, with 7 positions matching TRBD1. Germline CDR1 KGHSH, CDR2 LQKENI. This CDR3 is built from 13 residues. J gave up 7 bases and V 6 bases, and 6 bases lay outside the gene matches. The CDR3 DNA reads TGTGCCAGCTCCTTAGACAGGGCGAATGAGCAGTTCTTC. It is translated as CASSLDRANEQFF.

The chain carries TRBV19 and TRBJ1-1; D is uncertain. CDR1 and CDR2 from the germline V gene are LNHDA and SQIVND (reference sequence). The CDR3 is 11 amino acids. The V and J ends lost 7 bases and 5 bases respectively, with 8 bases between them. CDR3 region: CASKVSTEAFF. CDR3 DNA sequence: TGTGCCAGTAAGGTTTCAACTGAAGCTTTCTTT.

The chain recombines TRBV27 with TRBJ2-7; maybe TRBD1 (6 bases). Germline V lookup: CDR1 MNHEY, CDR2 SMNVEV (reference sequence). V was shortened by 6 bases and J by 3 bases, with 12 bases between the two germline ends. There are 13 residues in the CDR3. The CDR3 DNA reads as TGTGCCAGCAGGCGGCAGGGACACTACGAGCAGTACTTC. Translated, it gives CASRRQGHYEQYF.

V usage is TRBV13 and J usage is TRBJ1-6; 8 positions agree with TRBD1. The V segment lost 5 bases and the J segment 9 bases; nucleotides outside the gene matches: 18. This CDR3 has 18 amino acids. CDR1 and CDR2 (germline): PRHDT, FYEKMQ (reference sequence). In nucleotides, the CDR3 is TGTGCCAGCAGCCCCGGGACAGGACCCATCAATGGGGTTTCACCCCTCCACTTT. Its translation: CASSPGTGPINGVSPLHF.

The genes are TRBV6-5 and TRBJ1-1, with a weak D call TRBD1 (6 bases). The CDR3 runs to 14 residues. Looked up from germline, CDR1 is MNHEY and CDR2 is SVGAGI. Trimming stripped 5 bases from V and 0 bases from J, with 10 bases between. The CDR3 sequence: CASSQGHLNTEAFF. The CDR3 bases are TGTGCCAGCAGTCAGGGACATCTGAACACTGAAGCTTTCTTT.

The genes are TRBV10-3 and TRBJ1-1; weak D call: TRBD1 (6 bases). Germline V CDR1 and CDR2: ENHRY, SYGVKD. Trimming cost V 4 bases and J 6 bases, with 18 bases left between them. The CDR3 totals 15 residues. The CDR3 here is CAISARDNLYPEAFF. The CDR3 DNA sequence: TGTGCCATCAGTGCCCGGGACAACTTATACCCTGAAGCTTTCTTT.

Ten or more counts support this clone. The chain joins TRBV6-2 or TRBV6-3 to TRBJ1-1; D is unclear. The CDR3 extends over 13 amino acids. Germline-derived CDR1 and CDR2 are MNHEY and SVGEGT. V shed 2 bases and J shed 5 bases, with 9 bases lying between them. CDR3 region: CASSYGLGTEAFF. The DNA for the CDR3 is TGTGCCAGCAGTTACGGTCTGGGTACTGAAGCTTTCTTT.